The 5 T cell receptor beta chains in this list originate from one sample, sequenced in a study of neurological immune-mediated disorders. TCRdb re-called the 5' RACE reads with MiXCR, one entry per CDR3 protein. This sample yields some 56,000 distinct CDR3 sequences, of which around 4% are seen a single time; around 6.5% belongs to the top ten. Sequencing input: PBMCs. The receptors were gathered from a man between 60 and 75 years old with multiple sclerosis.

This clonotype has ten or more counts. Here the CDR3 DNA reads TGTGCCATCGGGACAGGGGAGTACGAGCAGTACTTC. Residues: CAIGTGEYEQYF. The chain combines TRBV10-3 with TRBJ2-7; 10 bases are a match to TRBD1. CDR1 ENHRY and CDR2 SYGVKD come from the germline V gene. With 8 bases clipped from V and 4 bases from J, the junction kept 2 bases outside the gene matches. CDR3 size: 12 residues.

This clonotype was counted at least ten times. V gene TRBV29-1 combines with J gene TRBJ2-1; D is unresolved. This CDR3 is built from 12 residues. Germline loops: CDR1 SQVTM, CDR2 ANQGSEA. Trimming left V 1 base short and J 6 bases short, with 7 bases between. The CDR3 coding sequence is TGCAGCGTTGAAGGAGGCTCCAATGAGCAGTTCTTC. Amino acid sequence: CSVEGGSNEQFF.

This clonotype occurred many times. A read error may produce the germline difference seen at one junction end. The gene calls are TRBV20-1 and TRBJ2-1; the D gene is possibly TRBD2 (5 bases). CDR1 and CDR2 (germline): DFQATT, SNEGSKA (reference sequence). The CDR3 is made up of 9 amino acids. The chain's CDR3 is CSARGGPVF. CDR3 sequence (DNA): TGCAGTGCTAGAGGAGGGCCAGTCTTC.

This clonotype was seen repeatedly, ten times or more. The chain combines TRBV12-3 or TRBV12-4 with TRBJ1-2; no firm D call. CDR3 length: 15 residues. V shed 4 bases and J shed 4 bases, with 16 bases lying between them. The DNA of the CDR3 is TGTGCCAGCAGTTCGCCTACCCTGGCCTTCTATGGCTACACCTTC. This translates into CASSSPTLAFYGYTF.

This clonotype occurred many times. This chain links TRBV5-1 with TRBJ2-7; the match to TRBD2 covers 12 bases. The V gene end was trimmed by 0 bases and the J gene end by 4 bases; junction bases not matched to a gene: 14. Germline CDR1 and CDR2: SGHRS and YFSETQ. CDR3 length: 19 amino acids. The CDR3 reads CASSLGLAGGPPLLYEQYF. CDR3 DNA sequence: TGCGCCAGCAGCTTGGGGCTAGCGGGGGGGCCACCCCTTCTTTACGAGCAGTACTTC.